Each of the 25 T cell receptor beta chains below was sequenced from the same sample in a study of T cell changes during pregnancy in multiple sclerosis. The assay was immunoSEQ multiplex PCR, and TCRdb's table has in-frame clones only and misses some. This sample has around 57,000 clones, with roughly 90% found just once. The specimen comprised CD4+ T cells from peripheral blood mononuclear cells, sampled after pregnancy. These receptors were taken from a female donor in good health, enrolled as a control in a pregnancy study.

The rearrangement joins TRBV30 to TRBJ2-7; D is possibly TRBD1 (6 bases). The ends were cut back, 0 bases at V and 2 bases at J, with 8 bases in the middle. CDR1 and CDR2 (germline): GTSNPN, SVGIG (reference sequence). This CDR3 contains 13 residues. CDR3 DNA sequence: TGTGCCTGGAGTGTACAGGGAACCTACGAGCAGTACTTC. Its translation is CAWSVQGTYEQYF.

The table lists this clone with a few counts. V is TRBV12-5 and J is TRBJ2-2; D is uncertain. The CDR3 is made up of 12 amino acids. Germline loops: CDR1 LGHNT, CDR2 FRNRAP. V was shortened by 5 bases and J by 5 bases, with 6 bases between the two germline ends. The CDR3: CASGQETGELFF. The CDR3, as DNA: TGTGCTAGTGGTCAAGAGACCGGGGAGCTGTTTTTT.

The chain is built from TRBV6-5 and TRBJ1-5; D possibly corresponds to TRBD1 (6 bases). Germline V CDR1 and CDR2: MNHEY, SVGAGI. The CDR3 runs to 15 residues. The germline V and J ends were trimmed by 0 bases and 5 bases, with 11 bases remaining between them. The CDR3 DNA reads as TGTGCCAGCAGTTACTCGACGGCAGGGGATCAGCCCCAGCATTTT. Protein sequence: CASSYSTAGDQPQHF.

The chain recombines TRBV5-8 with TRBJ1-2; 7 bases agree with TRBD1. This CDR3 contains 14 residues. V lost 5 bases and J lost 4; bases outside the gene matches: 8. The germline V gene has CDR1 SGHTS and CDR2 YDEGEE. CDR3 residues: CASSLRQGSYGYTF. CDR3 bases: TGTGCCAGCAGTTTACGACAGGGCTCCTATGGCTACACCTTC. The entire variable domain, with the rest obtained from reference TRBV5-8 and TRBJ1-2, is as follows: EAGVTQSPTHLIKTRGQQATLRCSPISGHTSVYWYQQALGLGLQFLLWYDEGEERNRGNFPPRFSGRQFPNYSSELNVNALELEDSALYLCASSLRQGSYGYTFGSGTRLTVV.

This clone was detected once. The chain has TRBV11-2 and TRBJ2-3, with D possibly TRBD1 on 5 matching bases. This CDR3 is 15 amino acids long. Trimming cost V 5 bases and J 2 bases, with 14 bases left between them. Germline assignment: CDR1 SGHAT and CDR2 FQNNGV. In DNA form, the CDR3 reads TGTGCCAGCAGCCCGACAGTAGGCCTCACAGATACGCAGTATTTT. It is translated as CASSPTVGLTDTQYF.

The V call is TRBV18, the J call TRBJ2-7; possible D gene TRBD2, 5 bases. The V end was cut by 0 bases, the J end by 0 bases, with 9 bases between. The CDR3 loop spans 15 amino acids. Germline CDR1 reads KGHSH; CDR2 reads LQKENI. CDR3 in amino acids: CASSPPGAGSYEQYF. The CDR3 DNA sequence: TGTGCCAGCTCACCACCAGGCGCGGGCTCCTACGAGCAGTACTTC.

The rearrangement joins TRBV7-6 to TRBJ2-3; D is perhaps TRBD1 (6 bases). Germline V lookup: CDR1 SGHVS, CDR2 FNYEAQ. Trimming stripped 1 base from V and 0 bases from J, with 11 bases between. CDR3 size: 16 residues. This chain's CDR3 is CASSLVVGGSTDTQYF. CDR3 in DNA: TGTGCCAGCAGCTTAGTAGTAGGGGGTAGCACAGATACGCAGTATTTT.

The chain has TRBV19 and TRBJ1-4; D might be TRBD1 (6 bases). There are 17 residues in the CDR3. From germline, CDR1 is LNHDA and CDR2 SQIVND (reference sequence). The V and J ends lost 4 bases and 8 bases respectively, with 23 bases between them. Here the CDR3 DNA reads TGTGCCAGTAGTAACCCCCTACAGGGAATCATGGGGGAAAAACTGTTTTTT. Translating gives CASSNPLQGIMGEKLFF. Using reference TRBV19 and TRBJ1-4 for the parts outside the CDR3, the full variable domain is DGGITQSPKYLFRKEGQNVTLSCEQNLNHDAMYWYRQDPGQGLRLIYYSQIVNDFQKGDIAEGYSVSREKKESFPLTVTSAQKNPTAFYLCASSNPLQGIMGEKLFFGSGTQLSVL.

This chain links TRBV20-1 with TRBJ1-2; tentatively, D is TRBD1 (6 bases). Germline lookup yields CDR1 DFQATT and CDR2 SNEGSKA (reference sequence). The CDR3 spans 11 residues. CDR3 DNA: TGCATTCCGGGACATGGTTATGGCTACACCTTC. Translated: CIPGHGYGYTF.

V and J are TRBV19 and TRBJ2-3; D may be TRBD2 (5 bases). Germline V CDR1 and CDR2: LNHDA, SQIVND (reference sequence). The CDR3 extends over 15 amino acids. V gave up 9 bases and J gave up 1 base, with 17 bases separating them. The CDR3 sequence is CASQKRSRGTDTQYF. CDR3 nucleotides: TGTGCCAGCCAGAAAAGGTCGCGGGGCACAGATACGCAGTATTTT.

This sequence joins TRBV9 and TRBJ2-3; no clear D. Between the trimmed V and J ends, which lost 4 bases and 2 bases, there was a span of 17 bases. The CDR3 has 16 residues. Germline CDR1 is SGDLS and CDR2 is YYNGEE. CDR3 residues: CASSTLFGSLTDTQYF. CDR3 DNA: TGTGCCAGCAGCACCCTATTCGGGTCACTCACAGATACGCAGTATTTT.

The chain is built from TRBV15 and TRBJ2-7; 12 positions agree with TRBD1. The CDR3 consists of 15 residues. The germline CDR1 and CDR2 sequences are LNHNV and YYDKDF (reference sequence). V trimming: 3 bases; J trimming: 6 bases; junction bases outside the gene matches: 6. The CDR3 spells CATSRAGTGGFEQYF. The CDR3 region has the DNA TGTGCCACCAGCAGGGCCGGGACAGGGGGCTTCGAGCAGTACTTC. Drawing the rest from reference TRBV15 and TRBJ2-7, the complete variable domain is DAMVIQNPRYQVTQFGKPVTLSCSQTLNHNVMYWYQQKSSQAPKLLFHYYDKDFNNEADTPDNFQSRRPNTSFCFLDIRSPGLGDTAMYLCATSRAGTGGFEQYFGPGTRLTVT.

The chain is built from TRBV11-2 and TRBJ2-1; TRBD1 matches at 11 bases. The length of the CDR3 is 16 residues. Germline values: CDR1 SGHAT, CDR2 FQNNGV. Trimming removed 5 bases from V and 5 bases from J; junction bases left unmatched: 8. DNA for the CDR3: TGTGCCAGCAGCCATGAGCGGGACAGGGGGAACAATGAGCAGTTCTTC. Its translation: CASSHERDRGNNEQFF.

V gene TRBV5-4 combines with J gene TRBJ1-3, with D hard to call. V lost 1 base and J 7 bases, leaving 15 bases between the germline ends. The germline CDR1 and CDR2 sequences are SGHNT and YYREEE (reference sequence). The CDR3 sequence is 15 residues long. This chain's CDR3 is CASSLRGVQSNTIYF. As DNA, the CDR3 is TGTGCCAGCAGCTTGCGGGGAGTTCAAAGTAACACCATATATTTT.

The chain couples TRBV5-1 to TRBJ2-7; 7 bases map to TRBD1. Germline V gives CDR1 SGHRS, CDR2 YFSETQ. J gave up 6 bases and V 3 bases, and 9 bases lay outside the gene matches. There are 14 residues in the CDR3. CDR3 loop: CASSSSNRGSEQYF. DNA of the CDR3: TGCGCCAGCAGCTCCTCTAACAGGGGATCCGAGCAGTACTTC.

This chain joins TRBV27 and TRBJ2-1, with 8 positions matching TRBD2. Per germline, CDR1 MNHEY and CDR2 SMNVEV (reference sequence). V was clipped by 8 bases and J by 0 bases; unmatched bases: 12. This CDR3 contains 17 residues. The CDR3 bases are TGTGCCAGCCACCAGCCTCTCGGGACTAGCTCCTACAATGAGCAGTTCTTC. It specifies CASHQPLGTSSYNEQFF.

The chain uses TRBV4-3 and TRBJ2-1; 9 bases are a match to TRBD2. The V segment lost 1 base and the J segment 4 bases; nucleotides outside the gene matches: 2. Per the germline V gene, CDR1 is LGHNA and CDR2 is YSLEER. This CDR3 spans 15 amino acids. CDR3 nucleotides: TGCGCCAGCAGCCAAGTAGCGGGGGTATACAATGAGCAGTTCTTC. Its translation is CASSQVAGVYNEQFF.

This clone was counted once. The chain is built from TRBV7-2 and TRBJ2-3, with D maybe TRBD2 (5 bases). V lost 4 bases to trimming and J lost 1 base, with 21 bases between them. The CDR3 is 18 amino acids. Germline assignment: CDR1 SGHTA and CDR2 FQGNSA. The CDR3 reads CASSSLRVRSGRTDTQYF. The CDR3 DNA is TGTGCCAGCAGCTCATTAAGGGTCAGGAGCGGTCGCACAGATACGCAGTATTTT.

The gene calls are TRBV2 and TRBJ2-3; no reliable D call. Between the trimmed V and J ends, which lost 1 base and 6 bases, there was a span of 8 bases. Per germline, CDR1 SNHLY and CDR2 FYNNEI. The CDR3 spans 13 residues. The CDR3 is CASSEEVRDTQYF. The DNA of the CDR3 is TGTGCCAGCAGTGAAGAGGTGAGGGATACGCAGTATTTT.

The genes are TRBV5-5 and TRBJ1-5; tentative D call: TRBD1 (5 bases). The CDR3 sequence is 18 residues long. Looked up from germline, CDR1 is SGHKS and CDR2 is YYEKEE (reference sequence). Trimming took off 0 bases at V and 2 bases at J, with 18 bases between the two ends. The CDR3 coding sequence is TGTGCCAGCAGCTTGGTACTTCAAATGCGACAGCGCAATCAGCCCCAGCATTTT. Residues: CASSLVLQMRQRNQPQHF.

This clone was seen once. The V call is TRBV7-2, the J call TRBJ1-1, with D unresolved. CDR1 and CDR2 from the germline V gene are SGHTA and FQGNSA. The CDR3 contains 14 residues. Trimming took off 5 bases at V and 1 base at J, with 11 bases between the two ends. In DNA, the CDR3 is TGTGCCAGCAGCCCGGGAGGCTCGAACACTGAAGCTTTCTTT. The encoded protein is CASSPGGSNTEAFF.

The chain joins TRBV27 to TRBJ2-5; D is possibly TRBD2 (5 bases). CDR1 and CDR2 (germline): MNHEY, SMNVEV (reference sequence). The CDR3 is 13 residues long. Trimming removed 5 bases at V and 2 bases at J, with 9 bases between. CDR3 amino acids: CASSVRGQETQYF. The CDR3 DNA is TGTGCCAGCAGTGTCCGAGGGCAAGAGACCCAGTACTTC.

The CDR3 loop is CASSSTGGATTPFGYTF. CDR3 nucleotides: TGTGCCAGCAGTTCCACAGGGGGCGCGACGACCCCCTTTGGCTACACCTTC. The rearrangement joins TRBV28 to TRBJ1-2; 9 bases align to TRBD1. The CDR3 loop spans 17 amino acids. Germline CDR1 and CDR2: MDHEN and SYDVKM. V lost 4 bases to trimming and J lost 7 bases; unmatched junction nucleotides: 16.

This clone is a singleton in its sample. This chain uses TRBV5-6 with TRBJ1-1; 7 nucleotides match TRBD1. Per the germline V gene, CDR1 is SGHDT and CDR2 is YYEEEE. The CDR3 is 15 residues long. Trimming took 4 bases from V and 0 from J; bases not matched to a gene: 6. CDR3 residues: CASSPTGRLNTEAFF. CDR3 nucleotide sequence: TGTGCCAGCAGCCCGACAGGGAGGCTGAACACTGAAGCTTTCTTT.

The chain combines TRBV7-6 with TRBJ1-2; D is unresolved. Between the trimmed V and J ends, which lost 5 bases and 4 bases, there was a span of 14 bases. CDR3 size: 14 residues. CDR1 is SGHVS and CDR2 is FNYEAQ in the germline V gene. The CDR3 loop is CASSPFEGPYGYTF. CDR3 sequence (DNA): TGTGCCAGCAGCCCATTCGAGGGCCCCTATGGCTACACCTTC.